One sample yielded the 5 T cell receptor beta chains listed below, sequenced in a study of TIL therapy for anti-PD-1-resistant metastatic lung cancer. As for time point: pre-treatment sample, taken before nivolumab and TIL therapy. Pleural nodules or supraclavicular lymph nodes made up most of the excised metastases sampled. Sequencing used immunoSEQ v3. Generated by immunoSEQ multiplex PCR, the TCRdb table keeps only in-frame clones and is missing some. The data contain about 95,000 clones, 65% of them singletons. Here the sequenced sample was tumor tissue, taken at baseline. Receptors were obtained from a person aged 30 to 80 with non-small cell lung cancer.

In this sample, this clone turned up many times. V is TRBV7-2 and J is TRBJ2-5, with D possibly being TRBD1 or TRBD2 (7 bases each). Looked up from germline, CDR1 is SGHTA and CDR2 is FQGNSA. CDR3 size: 17 residues. The V end lost 1 base, the J end lost 4 bases, and 19 bases lay between the germline ends. The CDR3 DNA reads as TGTGCCAGCAGCTTAGGAGCAGGGGGGAGGGCCCGAGAGACCCAGTACTTC. Translating gives CASSLGAGGRARETQYF.

The V gene is TRBV2, the J gene TRBJ1-2, with a possible D match to TRBD1 (5 bases). Per the germline V gene, CDR1 is SNHLY and CDR2 is FYNNEI. Trimming shortened V by 8 bases and J by 8 bases, and 15 bases separated the two germline ends. CDR3 length: 12 amino acids. The CDR3 protein is CASYRGGGGYTF. CDR3 coding DNA: TGTGCCAGCTATAGGGGTGGAGGCGGCTACACCTTC.

J is TRBJ1-4 and V is TRBV7-8, with 7 bases fitting TRBD1. The length of the CDR3 is 16 residues. V trimming: 5 bases; J trimming: 0 bases; junction bases outside the gene matches: 6. The germline V gene encodes CDR1 SGHVS and CDR2 FQNEAQ. The CDR3 nucleotides read TGTGCCAGCAGCCCCCTAGGGGGCGCAACTAATGAAAAACTGTTTTTT. It yields the protein CASSPLGGATNEKLFF.

This chain uses TRBV6-1 with TRBJ1-5, with D hard to call. CDR3 length: 15 residues. Germline V gene sequence: CDR1 MNHNS, CDR2 SASEGT. The V end lost 1 base, the J end lost 0 bases, and 7 bases lay between the germline ends. The CDR3 nucleotides read TGTGCCAGCAGTGAAGGATGGGGTAGCAATCAGCCCCAGCATTTT. Encoded protein: CASSEGWGSNQPQHF.

The V gene is TRBV7-2, the J gene TRBJ2-4; no definite D call. Looked up from germline, CDR1 is SGHTA and CDR2 is FQGNSA. CDR3 length equals 11 residues. The ends were cut back, 2 bases at V and 9 bases at J, with 5 bases in the middle. Here the CDR3 reads CASSLWGIQYF. The CDR3 DNA sequence: TGTGCCAGCAGCTTATGGGGCATTCAGTACTTC.